This T cell receptor (beta chain) originates from a study of blood T cell repertoires in COVID-19. Study-level information: The cDNA or gDNA used as material had been derived from T cells, B-cell-depleted T cells, or PBMCs.

The ends lost 5 bases at V and 1 base at J; junction bases unmatched: 2. The CDR3 extends over 15 amino acids. Germline CDR1 reads SEHNR; CDR2 reads FQNEAQ (reference sequence). This clone was observed a single time. Authors' methods: Nucleated cell number was recorded as an estimate derived from reference gene primer amplification. Clones were sequenced by immunoSEQ multiplex PCR, and TCRdb holds only the in-frame ones, with some missing. V and J calls and clone size are as listed in that table; D and trimming were resolved from the DNA. The sample carries around 200,000 clones, about 87% recorded once.

The sequence came from a woman younger than 30 who had recovered from COVID-19. The chain employs TRBV7-9 and TRBJ2-5, with 12 bases fitting TRBD2. The sequenced sample was peripheral blood. CDR3 in amino acids: CASSGLAGPQETQYF. The CDR3 bases are TGTGCCAGCAGCGGACTAGCGGGGCCCCAAGAGACCCAGTACTTC.